The entry below describes one TCR beta chain. This entry comes from a study of blood T cell repertoires in COVID-19. Study summary: Acute and convalescent COVID-19 specimens originated in the United States, Italy and Spain.

As processed by the authors: Quantification of nucleated cells was approximated via reference gene primer amplification. The method was immunoSEQ multiplex PCR; TCRdb's version includes in-frame clones alone and lacks a portion of them. Clone size and V and J calls were adopted from that table, with D and trimming inferred from the DNA. The data show 87,000 or so clones, 80% to 95% seen once. CDR3 size: 16 residues. The V and J ends lost 3 bases and 9 bases, in that order; junction bases with no gene match: 9. CDR1 and CDR2 (germline): LNHDA, SQIVND (reference sequence). Source material: peripheral blood. The TCR originated in a man aged 18 to 30 with COVID-19, enrolled during active disease. This chain joins TRBV19 and TRBJ2-1; 12 bases align to TRBD2. The CDR3 coding sequence is TGTGCCAGTAGTATCGGGACTAGCGGGTATCAAGGTGAGCAGTTCTTC. It is translated as CASSIGTSGYQGEQFF.